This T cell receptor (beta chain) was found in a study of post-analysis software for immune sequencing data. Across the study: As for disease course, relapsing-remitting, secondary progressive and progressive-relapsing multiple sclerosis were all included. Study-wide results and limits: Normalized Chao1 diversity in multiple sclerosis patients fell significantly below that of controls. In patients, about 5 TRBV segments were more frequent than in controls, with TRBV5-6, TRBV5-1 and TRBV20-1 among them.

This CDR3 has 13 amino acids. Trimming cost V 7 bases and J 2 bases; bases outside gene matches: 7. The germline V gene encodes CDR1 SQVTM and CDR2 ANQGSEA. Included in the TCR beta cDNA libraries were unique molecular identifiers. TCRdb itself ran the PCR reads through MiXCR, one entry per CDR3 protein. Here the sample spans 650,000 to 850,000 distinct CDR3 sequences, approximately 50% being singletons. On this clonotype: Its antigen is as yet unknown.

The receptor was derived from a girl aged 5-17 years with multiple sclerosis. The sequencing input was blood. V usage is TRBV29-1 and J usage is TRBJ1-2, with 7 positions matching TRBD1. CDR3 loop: CSADDRANYGYTF. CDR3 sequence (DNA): TGCAGCGCGGATGACAGGGCCAACTATGGCTACACCTTC.